In its sample, the clone carrying this T cell receptor beta chain was seen a few times. The V gene's germline CDR1 is SQVTM and CDR2 ANQGSEA. The CDR3 runs 14 residues. V was clipped by 4 bases and J by 5 bases; unmatched bases: 7. This sample is drawn from a study of blood T cell repertoires in COVID-19. Study at large: Both acute and convalescent COVID-19 samples were obtained from the United States, Italy and Spain. The analysed material was cDNA or gDNA that came from T cells, B-cell-depleted T cells, or PBMCs.

In the study's own analysis: Reference gene primers were amplified, and this amplification served to estimate nucleated cell counts. Generated by immunoSEQ multiplex PCR, the TCRdb table keeps only in-frame clones and is missing some. V, J and clone size reflect that table, while D and trimming were determined from the DNA. The sample includes hundreds of thousands of clones, nearly 90% of them seen just once. This rearrangement joins TRBV29-1 to TRBJ2-7; 11 bases are shared with TRBD2. This clonotype originated in a woman under 30 with acute COVID-19. Material: PBMCs or T cells enriched from blood (not recorded which). CDR3 sequence (DNA): TGCAGCGTTGCCCAACTAGCGGGAGCGGACGAGCAGTACTTC. Translation: CSVAQLAGADEQYF.